The entry below gives a single TCR beta chain sequence along with its context. The antigen is undetermined. At collection, donors were nominally healthy, but unrecorded immune exposures were probable. 60 Vbeta and 13 Jbeta primers were used in PCR. Sequencing used immunoSEQ multiplex PCR; TCRdb keeps in-frame clones, though not all of them. Here the sample spans fewer than 200,000 clones, around 69% being singletons. The data were obtained in a study of cytomegalovirus exposure and HLA in healthy donors. Study-level points and caveats: One variant, a missense change in DCLRE1C, was linked in a later analysis to TCR beta V- and J-gene trimming. Earlier analysis yielded a pattern in which most TCR beta V segments were productive about 90% or about 30% of the time.

Sequences were obtained from PBMCs. The sequence derives from a woman aged 30 to 39 in good health and CMV-seronegative.

The CDR3 nucleotides are TGTGCCAGCAGGGAGGATGGGGACTCCATCGAAGCTTTCTTT. Residues: CASREDGDSIEAFF. This chain links TRBV6-4 with TRBJ1-1; possible D gene TRBD1, 5 bases. CDR3 length equals 14 residues. The germline V gene has CDR1 MRHNA and CDR2 SNTAGT. The V end lost 6 bases, the J end lost 8 bases, and 19 bases lay between the germline ends.